This paragraph reports one T cell receptor beta chain. The antigen is not known. The data originate from a study of T cells expressing NK-cell markers. General study results and limits: Questions lingered over whether expanded NKG2C+ T cell clones were HCMV-specific.

Germline assignment: CDR1 SQVTM and CDR2 ANQGSEA. The CDR3 runs 14 residues. Synthesis of TCR beta cDNA relied on 5'RACE template switching carrying UMIs. One entry per CDR3 protein, without DNA, is what TCRdb gives after re-calling the 5' RACE reads. This table lists about 150,000 distinct CDR3 sequences. Sequencing input: blood T cells: a sorted CD56 or NKG2C T cell subset, CD4+ or CD8+ T cells, or bulk PBMC T cells (not recorded which). The chain couples TRBV29-1 to TRBJ1-2; as DNA is missing, the TRBD1 call by TCRdb cannot be tested. The TCR originated in a woman aged 45-65 years in good health. The CDR3 sequence: CSAHNDRGIYGYTF. Combining the CDR3 with reference TRBV29-1 and TRBJ1-2 gives the whole variable domain SAVISQKPSRDICQRGTSLTIQCQVDSQVTMMFWYRQQPGQSLTLIATANQGSEATYESGFVIDKFPISRPNLTFSTLTVSNMSPEDSSIYLCSAHNDRGIYGYTFGSGTRLTVV.